One sample yielded the 6 T cell receptor beta chains listed below, sequenced in a study of cytomegalovirus exposure and HLA in healthy donors. The primer mix had 60 Vbeta and 13 Jbeta primers. Repertoires were generated with immunoSEQ multiplex PCR, while TCRdb's copy carries only in-frame clones and drops some. The repertoire holds 150,000 to 200,000 clones, about 88% seen once, with roughly 2.2% in the top ten. Material: PBMCs. The receptor source for this set is a man aged 18 to 30 in good health and CMV-seropositive.

The genes are TRBV19 and TRBJ1-6; 9 bases align to TRBD1. The CDR3 spans 15 residues. The V gene end was trimmed by 6 bases and the J gene end by 6 bases; junction bases not matched to a gene: 6. CDR1 and CDR2 from the germline V gene are LNHDA and SQIVND (reference sequence). CDR3 amino acids: CASRTMDRGNSPLHF. CDR3 nucleotide sequence: TGTGCCAGTAGAACCATGGACAGGGGTAATTCACCCCTCCACTTT.

The chain couples TRBV6-5 to TRBJ1-4; D gene ambiguous. Germline loops: CDR1 MNHEY, CDR2 SVGAGI. Trimming left V 5 bases short and J 10 bases short, with 11 bases between. This CDR3 region has 12 residues. CDR3 sequence reads: CASSPLFGKLFF. Here the CDR3 DNA reads TGTGCCAGCAGTCCCCTCTTCGGAAAACTGTTTTTT.

This chain connects TRBV4-3 to TRBJ1-2; 7 bases align to TRBD1. With 1 base clipped from V and 3 bases from J, the junction kept 8 bases outside the gene matches. This CDR3 has 16 residues. The V gene's germline CDR1 is LGHNA and CDR2 YSLEER. CDR3: CASSQGRQGGHYGYTF. For the CDR3, the DNA is TGCGCCAGCAGCCAAGGCCGACAGGGCGGGCACTATGGCTACACCTTC.

The chain links TRBV4-1 to TRBJ2-4; D is unclear. This CDR3 region has 15 residues. CDR1 is MGHRA and CDR2 is YSYEKL in the germline V gene. V was pared by 0 bases and J by 0 bases, with 6 bases between. The CDR3, as DNA: TGCGCCAGCAGCCAAGATATACTAGCCAAAAACATTCAGTACTTC. It specifies CASSQDILAKNIQYF.

This chain links TRBV7-9 with TRBJ1-3, with D perhaps matching TRBD1 (6 bases). The CDR3 extends over 19 amino acids. The V gene lost 2 bases and the J gene lost 0 bases, with 20 bases spanning the gap. The germline V gene has CDR1 SEHNR and CDR2 FQNEAQ (reference sequence). The CDR3 bases are TGTGCCAGCAGCTTATGGGGACACAGTGCGGCGAGCTCTGGAAACACCATATATTTT. This gives the protein CASSLWGHSAASSGNTIYF.

The sample holds many counts of this clone. This sequence joins TRBV6-4 and TRBJ2-2; D is possibly TRBD2 (5 bases). Germline assignment: CDR1 MRHNA and CDR2 SNTAGT. CDR3 length equals 13 residues. Trimming took off 0 bases at V and 6 bases at J, with 5 bases between the two ends. CDR3 sequence: CASSDSLAGELFF. The CDR3 DNA reads as TGTGCCAGCAGTGACTCACTAGCCGGGGAGCTGTTTTTT.